This T cell receptor beta chain was recorded in a study of control samples from healthy donors and cancer patients. CDR3 length: 15 amino acids. Unmatched junction bases numbered 0, after V lost 0 bases and J lost 3 bases. Germline CDR1 and CDR2: LGHNA and YNFKEQ. The assay was immunoSEQ multiplex PCR, and TCRdb's table has in-frame clones only and misses some. The repertoire holds 2,400 or so clones, about 98% seen once, with 1.5% to 2% in the top ten. The TCR comes from a man between 65 and 85 years old with head and neck cancer. The chain joins TRBV4-2 to TRBJ2-1; the match to TRBD1 covers 9 bases. Material: PBMCs. The CDR3 reads CASSQEGQGYNEQFF. For the CDR3, the DNA is TGTGCCAGCAGCCAAGAGGGACAGGGCTACAATGAGCAGTTCTTC.